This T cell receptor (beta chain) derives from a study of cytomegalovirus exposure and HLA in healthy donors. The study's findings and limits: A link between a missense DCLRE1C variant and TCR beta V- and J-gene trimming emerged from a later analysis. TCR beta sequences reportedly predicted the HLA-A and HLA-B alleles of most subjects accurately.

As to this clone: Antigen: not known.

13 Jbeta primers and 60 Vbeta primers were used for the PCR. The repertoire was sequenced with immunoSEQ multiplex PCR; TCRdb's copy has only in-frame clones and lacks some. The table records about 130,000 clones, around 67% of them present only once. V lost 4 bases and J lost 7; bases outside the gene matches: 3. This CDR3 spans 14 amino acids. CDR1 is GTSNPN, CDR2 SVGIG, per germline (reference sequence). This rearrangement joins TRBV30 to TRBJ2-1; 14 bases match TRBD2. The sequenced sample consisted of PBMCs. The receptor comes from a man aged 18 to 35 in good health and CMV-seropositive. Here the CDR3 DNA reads TGTGCCTGGACGCGGACTAGCGGGAGGAATGAGCAGTTCTTC. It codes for CAWTRTSGRNEQFF.